The rows below give T cell receptor beta chains drawn from one sample of a study of metastatic and nonmetastatic thyroid tumors. TCRdb recomputed clones from the PCR reads via MiXCR. The sample includes 39,000 or so clones, roughly a fifth of them seen just once. Sequenced input: blood. The receptor source for this set is a female donor with papillary thyroid cancer or a benign thyroid nodule (not recorded which). Some clones in this sample may be carry-over from other donors' samples. Both conserved end residues are part of each CDR3. The D gene is left open where the match is weak. Clone size, where shown, is once, few, many, or a class for clones that have expanded.

v_gene,d_gene,abundance,j_gene,CDR3aa,CDR3nt
TRBV20-1,.,.,TRBJ2-7,CSARDPIGSSYEQYF,TGCAGTGCTAGAGATCCCATCGGGAGCTCCTACGAGCAGTACTTC
TRBV6-2/TRBV6-3,.,.,TRBJ2-7,CASSYSVQGFGEQYF,TGTGCCAGCAGTTACTCGGTCCAGGGCTTCGGCGAGCAGTACTTC
TRBV6-5,TRBD1,many,TRBJ2-3,CASSYGRGPGTQYF,TGTGCCAGCAGTTACGGCAGGGGGCCAGGTACGCAGTATTTT
TRBV5-8,.,many,TRBJ1-3,CASSSITYSGNTIYF,TGTGCCAGCAGCTCCATAACATACTCTGGAAACACCATATATTTT
TRBV4-3,TRBD1,.,TRBJ2-6,CASSHIGTGDANVLTF,TGCGCCAGCAGCCATATCGGGACAGGGGATGCCAACGTCCTGACTTTC
TRBV11-2,.,many,TRBJ1-3,CASSFSGNTIYF,TGTGCCAGCAGCTTCTCTGGAAACACCATATATTTT
TRBV6-1,TRBD1,few,TRBJ1-6,CASSEGQGHSPLHF,TGTGCCAGCAGTGAAGGACAGGGCCATTCACCCCTCCACTTT
TRBV20-1,TRBD1,many,TRBJ1-5,CSAIQGGDQPQHF,TGCAGTGCGATCCAGGGGGGAGACCAGCCCCAGCATTTT
TRBV11-2,TRBD1,many,TRBJ2-5,CASSFTGGRETQYF,TGTGCCAGCAGTTTCACAGGGGGCAGAGAGACCCAGTACTTC
TRBV6-1,TRBD2,medium-sized,TRBJ2-7,CASSETSAGVTYF,TGTGCCAGCAGTGAGACCAGCGCGGGAGTGACGTACTTC
TRBV18,.,many,TRBJ2-1,CASSQLEDEQFF,TGTGCCAGCTCACAGTTAGAGGATGAGCAGTTCTTC
TRBV13,TRBD2,.,TRBJ2-1,CATSLPPGLAGDPSYNEQFF,TGTGCCACCAGCTTACCCCCGGGACTAGCGGGAGATCCCTCCTACAATGAGCAGTTCTTC
TRBV7-9,.,many,TRBJ1-1,CASSWVSSGGTEAFF,TGTGCCAGCAGCTGGGTCAGCAGCGGCGGCACTGAAGCTTTCTTT
TRBV20-1,.,.,TRBJ1-1,CSARHRDGAVEAFF,TGCAGTGCTCGACACAGGGACGGTGCGGTTGAAGCTTTCTTT
TRBV4-1,TRBD2,many,TRBJ2-7,CASSQTETSRYEQYF,TGCGCCAGCAGCCAGACCGAGACTAGCAGATACGAGCAGTACTTC
TRBV4-2,TRBD2,.,TRBJ2-7,CASSQGPMFAGGSYEQYF,TGTGCCAGCAGCCAAGGCCCCATGTTCGCGGGAGGCTCCTACGAGCAGTACTTC
TRBV4-3,.,many,TRBJ2-7,CASSQDPRDSSYEQYF,TGCGCCAGCAGCCAAGACCCTAGGGATAGCTCCTACGAGCAGTACTTC
TRBV11-2,TRBD2,.,TRBJ2-1,CAGSYSETSWRGNEQFF,TGTGCCGGCAGCTATTCCGAGACTAGCTGGAGAGGGAATGAGCAGTTCTTC
TRBV6-2/TRBV6-3,.,few,TRBJ2-6,CASSPQSGSGANVLTF,TGTGCCAGCAGTCCCCAAAGCGGGTCTGGGGCCAACGTCCTGACTTTC
TRBV12-3/TRBV12-4,.,.,TRBJ2-7,CASLKTIGSYEQYF,TGTGCCAGCCTGAAAACCATCGGATCCTACGAGCAGTACTTC
TRBV2,TRBD1,.,TRBJ1-5,CASSDASGQIIAGNQPQHF,TGTGCCAGCAGTGACGCTTCGGGACAGATAATTGCTGGCAATCAGCCCCAGCATTTT
TRBV12-3/TRBV12-4,.,few,TRBJ2-7,CASSPTGRGNDQYF,TGTGCCAGCAGTCCTACAGGGCGCGGTAACGATCAGTACTTC
TRBV18,.,many,TRBJ1-2,CASSHTNYGYTF,TGTGCCAGCTCTCATACTAACTATGGCTACACCTTC
TRBV16,.,many,TRBJ2-7,CASSQSFVRSLVEQYF,TGTGCCAGCAGCCAATCCTTCGTCAGGAGTCTGGTTGAGCAGTACTTC
TRBV7-9,.,many,TRBJ1-6,CASGRGSSYNSPLHF,TGTGCCAGCGGGAGGGGGAGCTCCTATAATTCACCCCTCCACTTT
TRBV6-2/TRBV6-3,.,few,TRBJ2-3,CASSYVRTVGDTQYF,TGTGCCAGCAGTTACGTCCGTACTGTTGGAGATACACAGTATTTT
TRBV9,TRBD2,.,TRBJ2-3,CASSVAGGESTDTQYF,TGTGCCAGCAGCGTAGCCGGGGGGGAGAGCACAGATACGCAGTATTTT
TRBV24-1,.,many,TRBJ2-2,CATSDYMTGELFF,TGTGCCACCAGTGATTACATGACCGGGGAGCTGTTTTTT
TRBV28,TRBD1,few,TRBJ1-2,CASRRQGLDGYTF,TGTGCCAGCAGACGACAGGGATTAGATGGCTACACCTTC